This T cell receptor beta chain emerged from a study of cytotoxic CD8 clonotypes in ibrutinib-treated CLL. Generated by immunoSEQ multiplex PCR, the TCRdb table keeps only in-frame clones and is missing some. The data contain some 70,000 clones, 75% to 95% of them seen just once; the ten biggest clones take up approximately 3.1%. Germline V lookup: CDR1 LGHNT, CDR2 FRNRAP. There are 11 residues in the CDR3. V dropped 5 bases and J dropped 2 bases, with 2 bases sitting between them. Sample: PBMCs, taken after 12 months of ibrutinib treatment. This clonotype was sampled from a human donor with chronic lymphocytic leukemia. This chain uses TRBV12-5 with TRBJ2-3, with unresolved D. The chain's CDR3 is CASGDTDTQYF. CDR3 nucleotide sequence: TGTGCTAGTGGTGACACAGATACGCAGTATTTT.